This TCR beta chain was captured by sequencing in a study of blood T cell repertoires in COVID-19. Study information: Sources were T cells, B-cell-depleted T cells, or PBMCs; the material itself was cDNA or gDNA.

Authors' processing steps: By means of reference gene primer amplification, nucleated cell counts were estimated. Using immunoSEQ multiplex PCR, the repertoire was profiled, and TCRdb retains in-frame clones only, with some absent. The V and J calls and clone size were taken over from that table, and D and trimming were inferred from the DNA. The profile shows about 81,000 clones, roughly 84% of them singletons. This CDR3 has 15 residues. CDR1 and CDR2 from the germline V gene are LGHDT and YNNKEL (reference sequence). The ends were cut back, 4 bases at V and 5 bases at J, with 16 bases in the middle.

Material: peripheral blood. The V call is TRBV3-1 (or the pseudogene TRBV3-2), the J call TRBJ2-3; possible D gene TRBD2, 6 bases. This clonotype originated in a woman in her seventies with acute or convalescent COVID-19. The CDR3: CASSPRPGEKDTQYF. CDR3 in DNA: TGTGCCAGCAGCCCCCGCCCGGGAGAGAAAGATACGCAGTATTTT.